This T cell receptor (beta chain) was identified in a study of blood T cell repertoires in COVID-19. Germline CDR1 SGHKS, CDR2 YYEKEE (reference sequence). The CDR3 totals 16 residues. V lost 3 bases and J lost 0, with 13 bases in between. TCRdb keeps only in-frame clones here, not all; method: immunoSEQ multiplex PCR. This sample has approximately 200,000 clones, with approximately 89% found just once. The sequenced sample was PBMCs or T cells enriched from blood (not recorded which). The chain recombines TRBV5-5 with TRBJ2-4; D may be TRBD2 (5 bases). The clonotype comes from a woman aged 40 to 50 with acute COVID-19. This CDR3 reads CASSSMTGLAKNIQYF. In DNA, the CDR3 is TGTGCCAGCAGCTCTATGACCGGACTAGCCAAAAACATTCAGTACTTC.